This T cell receptor beta chain was documented in a study of blood T cell repertoires in COVID-19. Profiled with immunoSEQ multiplex PCR; TCRdb holds only in-frame clones, not every one. The sample shows 400,000 to 550,000 clones, 87% of them seen only once. The germline gives CDR1 MDHEN, CDR2 SYDVKM. The CDR3 consists of 17 residues. V was trimmed by 3 bases and J by 4 bases, leaving 19 bases between them. The rearrangement uses TRBV28 and TRBJ1-5, with a tentative D call TRBD1 (6 bases). The clonotype originates from a woman between 18 and 30 years old with acute COVID-19. The material sequenced was PBMCs or T cells enriched from blood (not recorded which). The CDR3 loop is CASSFSLGGRTNQPQHF. The CDR3, as DNA: TGTGCCAGCAGTTTCTCGCTGGGGGGGCGAACTAATCAGCCCCAGCATTTT.